This TCR beta chain appears in the sequencing data of a study of brain metastases from non-small cell lung cancer. Study-wide points: Metastases had sparse T cells but largely shared repertoires with primaries.

The table came from immunoSEQ multiplex PCR; TCRdb's copy has only in-frame clones and leaves some out. This sample carries about 16,000 clones, approximately 82% of them seen once, and the ten largest clones take roughly 7.1%. J was trimmed by 5 bases and V by 7 bases; bases with no gene match: 12. The germline CDR1 and CDR2 sequences are SQVTM and ANQGSEA. CDR3 length: 15 amino acids. Concerning this clone: The antigen is unknown.

The V gene is TRBV29-1, the J gene TRBJ2-2, with 8 bases aligning to TRBD2. The specimen sequenced was primary lung tumor tissue. This TCR came from a donor aged 40 or older with non-small cell lung cancer. The CDR3 bases are TGCAGCGGCGCGGGGGGAGGGAGTAGTACCGGGGAGCTGTTTTTT. Translation: CSGAGGGSSTGELFF.